A single sample is the source of the 19 T cell receptor beta chains below, sequenced in a study of early T cells in non-severe SARS-CoV-2 infection (dated by TCRdb to the early 2020s). The protocol used for the library was 5' RACE. The run used a NextSeq 500. TCRdb handled the public reads itself, with Q25 trimming in fastp and clone calling in MiXCR, and kept productive beta chains. Identical CDR3 protein sequences are pooled into one entry, listed with their most common genes and DNA. A total of 85,000 to 100,000 distinct CDR3 sequences appear in this sample, roughly 11% of them only once. Approximately 5% of the sample belongs to the ten largest clones. Input material: whole blood. All receptors come from an adult who was a healthcare worker with PCR-confirmed SARS-CoV-2 infection or an uninfected control (not recorded which).

This clonotype was observed at least ten times. This chain links TRBV7-9 with TRBJ2-2; unclear D gene. The germline CDR1 and CDR2 sequences are SEHNR and FQNEAQ (reference sequence). CDR3 length: 14 residues. V was pared by 3 bases and J by 6 bases, with 11 bases between. CDR3 sequence reads: CASSFGRAPGELFF. CDR3 coding DNA: TGTGCCAGCAGCTTCGGCCGGGCCCCCGGGGAGCTGTTTTTT.

This clonotype was seen more than once but under ten times. The V and J genes are TRBV29-1 and TRBJ2-1; 8 bases are a match to TRBD1. The CDR3 contains 14 residues. The V and J ends lost 5 bases and 5 bases, in that order; junction bases with no gene match: 8. Per germline, CDR1 SQVTM and CDR2 ANQGSEA. CDR3 in amino acids: CSVHTGTGHNEQFF. For the CDR3, the DNA is TGCAGCGTTCATACCGGGACAGGACACAATGAGCAGTTCTTC.

This clonotype was found a few times. The chain links TRBV7-3 to TRBJ2-1, with TRBD2 identical over 11 bases. The V and J ends lost 2 bases and 11 bases, in that order; junction bases with no gene match: 14. Looked up from germline, CDR1 is SGHTA and CDR2 is FQGTGA. This CDR3 spans 17 amino acids. The CDR3 DNA reads as TGTGCCAGCAGCTTAGGTCGGGTTAGCGGGAGGGCCGATAAGCAGTTCTTC. Amino acids: CASSLGRVSGRADKQFF.

This clonotype has more than one count but fewer than ten. The V gene is TRBV29-1, the J gene TRBJ2-1; D may be TRBD2 (5 bases). V was shortened by 4 bases and J by 3 bases, with 13 bases between the two germline ends. CDR1 SQVTM and CDR2 ANQGSEA come from the germline V gene. This CDR3 contains 14 residues. In nucleotides, the CDR3 is TGCAGCGTTGCGGGAACCCCTGACTACAATGAGCAGTTCTTC. This gives the protein CSVAGTPDYNEQFF.

This clonotype was counted between two and nine times. This rearrangement joins TRBV6-6 to TRBJ1-5; D uncertain. Germline V gene sequence: CDR1 MNHNY, CDR2 SVGAGI (reference sequence). The CDR3 is made up of 13 amino acids. Trimming shortened V by 5 bases and J by 2 bases, and 7 bases separated the two germline ends. The CDR3 reads CASSPAGNQPQHF. CDR3 nucleotide sequence: TGTGCCAGCAGTCCCGCCGGCAATCAGCCCCAGCATTTT.

This clonotype was observed at least ten times. The CDR3 spells CSARGDYGYTF. As DNA, the CDR3 is TGCAGTGCTAGGGGGGACTATGGCTACACCTTC. The J gene is TRBJ1-2, the V gene TRBV20-1, with a tentative D call TRBD1 (5 bases). This CDR3 is 11 amino acids long. CDR1 is DFQATT, CDR2 SNEGSKA, per germline (reference sequence). The V gene lost 3 bases and the J gene lost 3 bases, with 5 bases spanning the gap.

The chain recombines TRBV12-3 or TRBV12-4 with TRBJ2-2; 12 nucleotides agree with TRBD2. With 5 bases clipped from V and 6 bases from J, the junction kept 7 bases outside the gene matches. The length of the CDR3 is 16 residues. In nucleotides, the CDR3 is TGTGCCAGCAGTGTCCGACTAGCGGGGGTGGCCGGGGAGCTGTTTTTT. Its translation: CASSVRLAGVAGELFF.

The chain is built from TRBV7-9 and TRBJ2-1; possibly TRBD1 or TRBD2 for D (5 bases each). Germline lookup yields CDR1 SEHNR and CDR2 FQNEAQ (reference sequence). The V and J ends lost 5 bases and 4 bases respectively, with 9 bases between them. The CDR3 totals 13 residues. The CDR3 sequence: CASSPGPYNEQFF. Written as DNA, the CDR3 is TGTGCCAGCAGCCCGGGACCGTACAATGAGCAGTTCTTC.

This clonotype was seen at least ten times. The chain recombines TRBV20-1 with TRBJ1-4, with 7 bases fitting TRBD1. Germline CDR1 reads DFQATT; CDR2 reads SNEGSKA (reference sequence). This CDR3 is 15 amino acids long. The trim removed 2 bases at V and 5 bases at J, leaving 8 bases unmatched. This CDR3 is CSARKQGNKNEKLFF. The CDR3 nucleotides read TGCAGTGCTAGAAAACAGGGGAATAAAAATGAAAAACTGTTTTTT.

This rearrangement joins TRBV5-1 to TRBJ2-1; 12 bases are shared with TRBD1. V shed 3 bases, J shed 9 bases, and the junction held 4 bases outside the gene matches. Germline assignment: CDR1 SGHRS and CDR2 YFSETQ. The CDR3 runs to 14 residues. For the CDR3, the DNA is TGCGCCAGCAGCTCCGGGACAGGGGGCGGTGAGCAGTTCTTC. This translates into CASSSGTGGGEQFF.

This clonotype was counted a few times. The chain is built from TRBV28 and TRBJ2-3; 7 nucleotides agree with TRBD2. V shed 6 bases and J 8 bases; nucleotides not matched to a gene: 5. Germline CDR1 is MDHEN and CDR2 is SYDVKM. The CDR3 contains 12 residues. CDR3 amino acids: CASSVSGVTQYF. In DNA form, the CDR3 reads TGTGCCAGCAGCGTAAGCGGGGTTACGCAGTATTTT.

This clonotype was seen a few times. The chain links TRBV7-9 to TRBJ2-3; no firm D call. The germline V gene has CDR1 SEHNR and CDR2 FQNEAQ (reference sequence). The CDR3 is 12 amino acids. The ends were cut back, 6 bases at V and 5 bases at J, with 9 bases in the middle. CDR3 DNA: TGTGCCAGCAGTTTCACGGGAGATACGCAGTATTTT. Translation: CASSFTGDTQYF.

The chain couples TRBV7-3 to TRBJ2-3; TRBD1 matches at 8 bases. The CDR3 spans 14 residues. V was pared by 10 bases and J by 4 bases, with 10 bases of the junction left unmatched. The germline V gene has CDR1 SGHTA and CDR2 FQGTGA. The CDR3 DNA is TGTGCCACCGCACAGGGGGGCCCCCCAGATACGCAGTATTTT. Its translation is CATAQGGPPDTQYF.

This clonotype has ten or more counts. This chain joins TRBV7-9 and TRBJ2-4, with a weak D call TRBD2 (7 bases). This CDR3 has 18 residues. V was pared by 3 bases and J by 0 bases, with 18 bases between. In germline, CDR1 is SEHNR, CDR2 FQNEAQ (reference sequence). In nucleotides, the CDR3 is TGTGCCAGCAGCTTTTCTCCGCGCGGGGGCCTAGCCAAAAACATTCAGTACTTC. It specifies CASSFSPRGGLAKNIQYF. The variable domain in full, with the rest retrieved from reference TRBV7-9 and TRBJ2-4, is DTGVSQNPRHKITKRGQNVTFRCDPISEHNRLYWYRQTLGQGPEFLTYFQNEAQLEKSRLLSDRFSAERPKGSFSTLEIQRTEQGDSAMYLCASSFSPRGGLAKNIQYFGAGTRLSVL.

This clonotype was counted at least ten times. The V gene is TRBV5-1, the J gene TRBJ2-7; no reliable D call. V lost 2 bases to trimming and J lost 0 bases, with 9 bases between them. This CDR3 contains 14 residues. Germline V gives CDR1 SGHRS, CDR2 YFSETQ. The CDR3 is CASSFREPSYEQYF. In nucleotides, the CDR3 is TGCGCCAGCAGCTTTAGAGAACCCTCCTACGAGCAGTACTTC.

A few counts support this clonotype. J is TRBJ1-1 and V is TRBV7-8; 7 nucleotides match TRBD1. V lost 5 bases to trimming and J lost 7 bases; unmatched junction nucleotides: 7. Looked up from germline, CDR1 is SGHVS and CDR2 is FQNEAQ. The CDR3 runs to 13 residues. The CDR3 sequence is CASSVDRALEAFF. CDR3 sequence (DNA): TGTGCCAGCAGCGTAGACAGGGCGCTTGAAGCTTTCTTT.

This clonotype was observed a handful of times. This chain links TRBV5-1 with TRBJ1-4; D might be TRBD1 (5 bases). V lost 0 bases and J lost 8, with 14 bases in between. The length of the CDR3 is 15 residues. Germline lookup yields CDR1 SGHRS and CDR2 YFSETQ. The CDR3 sequence: CASSLEGARSEKLFF. CDR3 nucleotide sequence: TGCGCCAGCAGCTTGGAAGGGGCGCGTTCGGAAAAACTGTTTTTT.

The CDR3, as DNA: TGTGCCAGCACATACAGGGCTGCCTACGAGCAGTACTTC. Protein sequence: CASTYRAAYEQYF. This chain joins TRBV7-9 and TRBJ2-7; D might be TRBD1 (6 bases). Germline-derived CDR1 and CDR2 are SEHNR and FQNEAQ (reference sequence). Trimming removed 7 bases at V and 2 bases at J, with 12 bases between. The CDR3 has 13 amino acids.

This clonotype turned up a few times. The rearrangement links TRBV7-2 to TRBJ2-7; 10 bases are a match to TRBD1. V trimming: 2 bases; J trimming: 5 bases; junction bases outside the gene matches: 6. This CDR3 is built from 15 residues. The germline V gene has CDR1 SGHTA and CDR2 FQGNSA. CDR3 residues: CASSLPGQGYNEQYF. The CDR3, as DNA: TGTGCCAGCAGCTTACCGGGACAGGGGTACAACGAGCAGTACTTC.